This T cell receptor (beta chain) stems from a study of blood T cell repertoires in COVID-19. For the study at large: The study drew acute and convalescent COVID-19 samples from the United States, Italy and Spain. T cells, B-cell-depleted T cells, or PBMCs supplied cDNA or gDNA.

Original processing notes: The authors estimated nucleated cell counts from reference gene primer amplification. TCRdb's table, derived via immunoSEQ multiplex PCR, lists solely in-frame clones and lacks some. V and J calls and clone size follow that table, whereas D and trimming were derived from the DNA. The sample holds about 170,000 clones, roughly four fifths seen once. Looked up from germline, CDR1 is SGHKS and CDR2 is YYEKEE (reference sequence). The CDR3 is 17 residues long. After removal of 1 base from V and 0 bases from J, the junction contained 7 bases not matched to a gene. Sequencing used peripheral blood. The source is a woman of 80 years or more with acute or convalescent COVID-19. This sequence joins TRBV5-5 and TRBJ2-7; 10 nucleotides align to TRBD1. CDR3 residues: CASSLKGQGLYSYEQYF. CDR3 bases: TGTGCCAGCAGCTTGAAGGGACAGGGGCTGTACTCCTACGAGCAGTACTTC.